These 20 T cell receptor beta chains came from one sample sequenced in a study of PD-L1 blockade in urothelial cancer. Sequencing was performed with immunoSEQ multiplex PCR; in TCRdb, only in-frame clones are kept and a portion is missing. The table shows around 60,000 clones, with about four fifths occurring only once. The time point: pretreatment peripheral blood. Sequenced here: PBMCs, sampled around atezolizumab (anti-PD-L1) treatment. These receptors were taken from a man between 65 and 80 years old with urothelial cancer.

The gene calls are TRBV10-1 and TRBJ2-2; weak D call: TRBD2 (6 bases). The CDR3 consists of 17 residues. CDR1 and CDR2 (germline): WNHNN, SYGVQD (reference sequence). The ends were cut back, 0 bases at V and 3 bases at J, with 14 bases in the middle. This chain's CDR3 is CASSESRSGRHTGELFF. In DNA form, the CDR3 reads TGCGCCAGCAGTGAGTCCAGGAGCGGGCGGCACACCGGGGAGCTGTTTTTT.

The V and J genes are TRBV11-2 and TRBJ1-1; tentatively, D is TRBD1 (5 bases). The germline gives CDR1 SGHAT, CDR2 FQNNGV. Trimming pared 1 base from V and 0 bases from J, leaving 12 bases between. The CDR3 runs to 16 residues. CDR3 in amino acids: CASSLAFAGLNTEAFF. As DNA, the CDR3 is TGTGCCAGCAGCTTAGCCTTTGCAGGGCTGAACACTGAAGCTTTCTTT.

This rearrangement joins TRBV7-2 to TRBJ2-3; D perhaps matches TRBD2 (7 bases). The V gene's germline CDR1 is SGHTA and CDR2 FQGNSA. The V end lost 2 bases, the J end lost 0 bases, and 9 bases lay between the germline ends. The CDR3 totals 15 residues. CDR3 nucleotides: TGTGCCAGCAGCTTAAGCGGGACAAGCACAGATACGCAGTATTTT. This translates into CASSLSGTSTDTQYF.

V gene TRBV11-3 combines with J gene TRBJ2-5, with 10 nucleotides matching TRBD2. After removal of 5 bases from V and 4 bases from J, the junction contained 7 bases not matched to a gene. Germline-derived CDR1 and CDR2 are SGHNT and YENEEA. The CDR3 is 15 residues long. CDR3 sequence (DNA): TGTGCCAGCAGCCCGGGGACTAGCGTGATAGAGACCCAGTACTTC. It codes for CASSPGTSVIETQYF.

The rearrangement joins TRBV2 to TRBJ1-5; D might be TRBD1 (6 bases). Germline loops: CDR1 SNHLY, CDR2 FYNNEI. The V end lost 7 bases, the J end lost 6 bases, and 19 bases lay between the germline ends. The CDR3 has 15 residues. CDR3 DNA sequence: TGTGCCAGCACGGGGGGCGGGGGATTGGGTCAGCCCCAGCATTTT. This encodes CASTGGGGLGQPQHF.

The V and J genes are TRBV6-1 and TRBJ2-1; D is possibly TRBD2 (6 bases). CDR3 size: 16 residues. Germline V CDR1 and CDR2: MNHNS, SASEGT. The germline V and J ends were trimmed by 3 bases and 4 bases, with 16 bases remaining between them. CDR3 sequence: CASSDTGTSAYNEQFF. CDR3 nucleotide sequence: TGTGCCAGCAGTGATACCGGGACTTCTGCATACAATGAGCAGTTCTTC.

The chain uses TRBV5-1 and TRBJ1-4; 7 nucleotides match TRBD1. V was clipped by 3 bases and J by 2 bases; unmatched bases: 1. The CDR3 is 14 residues long. The germline gives CDR1 SGHRS, CDR2 YFSETQ. The CDR3 region is CASSSTGTNEKLFF. The CDR3 nucleotides are TGCGCCAGCAGCTCGACAGGGACTAATGAAAAACTGTTTTTT.

The rearrangement joins TRBV6-5 to TRBJ2-7, with 8 positions matching TRBD2. After removal of 5 bases from V and 4 bases from J, the junction contained 7 bases not matched to a gene. Per the germline V gene, CDR1 is MNHEY and CDR2 is SVGAGI. The CDR3 contains 14 residues. In DNA, the CDR3 is TGTGCCAGCAGTACGTCAGCGGGAGCATACGAGCAGTACTTC. This encodes CASSTSAGAYEQYF.

The chain has TRBV11-2 and TRBJ2-5; tentatively, D is TRBD2 (5 bases). The CDR3 is made up of 16 amino acids. Germline-derived CDR1 and CDR2 are SGHAT and FQNNGV. V was cut by 6 bases and J by 5 bases, with 22 bases left in between. The CDR3 reads CASSSTGVPTAETQYF. The CDR3 coding sequence is TGTGCCAGCAGTTCCACCGGGGTACCGACGGCGGAGACCCAGTACTTC.

The rearrangement joins TRBV6-5 to TRBJ1-2, with a tentative D call TRBD1 (6 bases). The CDR3 loop spans 13 amino acids. The germline gives CDR1 MNHEY, CDR2 SVGAGI. V was shortened by 6 bases and J by 0 bases, with 8 bases between the two germline ends. The CDR3 is CASSRTANYGYTF. DNA for the CDR3: TGTGCCAGCAGCCGGACAGCTAACTATGGCTACACCTTC.

The chain has TRBV29-1 and TRBJ2-3; D may be TRBD1 (6 bases). CDR1 and CDR2 (germline): SQVTM, ANQGSEA. V was shortened by 0 bases and J by 0 bases, with 10 bases between the two germline ends. The CDR3 extends over 15 amino acids. The CDR3 spells CSVEEWTDSTDTQYF. Here the CDR3 DNA reads TGCAGCGTTGAAGAGTGGACAGATAGCACAGATACGCAGTATTTT.

There are a few counts of this clone. This rearrangement joins TRBV30 to TRBJ1-5, with D perhaps matching TRBD1 (6 bases). This CDR3 has 14 amino acids. The germline V and J ends were trimmed by 3 bases and 3 bases, with 12 bases remaining between them. Germline CDR1 and CDR2: GTSNPN and SVGIG (reference sequence). CDR3 in amino acids: CAWRAGQPNQPQHF. The CDR3 bases are TGTGCCTGGAGAGCCGGACAGCCCAATCAGCCCCAGCATTTT.

The chain carries TRBV30 and TRBJ2-3; unclear D gene. This CDR3 has 16 residues. Trimming removed 1 base from V and 2 bases from J, with 16 bases in between. CDR1 and CDR2 from the germline V gene are GTSNPN and SVGIG (reference sequence). CDR3 region: CAWSGIGSRYTDTQYF. CDR3 nucleotides: TGTGCCTGGAGTGGGATTGGCTCCAGGTACACAGATACGCAGTATTTT.

V is TRBV5-1 and J is TRBJ2-1; 7 nucleotides align to TRBD1. The CDR3 runs to 15 residues. J lost 2 bases, V lost 2 bases, and 4 bases had no gene match. Germline values: CDR1 SGHRS, CDR2 YFSETQ. The CDR3 region is CASSLQGIAYNEQFF. The CDR3 DNA reads TGCGCCAGCAGCTTACAGGGGATCGCCTACAATGAGCAGTTCTTC.

The genes are TRBV27 and TRBJ2-7; 7 bases are a match to TRBD1. The CDR3 extends over 12 amino acids. Germline lookup yields CDR1 MNHEY and CDR2 SMNVEV (reference sequence). Losses at the gene ends were 4 bases for V and 6 bases for J; bases not matched to a gene: 3. The CDR3 region has the DNA TGTGCCAGCAGTTCGACAGGGTTCGAGCAGTACTTC. This translates into CASSSTGFEQYF.

This clone showed up just once. CDR3 loop: CASSPEGYNQPQHF. The CDR3 DNA follows: TGTGCCAGCAGCCCTGAGGGATACAATCAGCCCCAGCATTTT. The chain links TRBV11-2 to TRBJ1-5, with D hard to call. This CDR3 is built from 14 residues. Looked up from germline, CDR1 is SGHAT and CDR2 is FQNNGV. Between the trimmed V and J ends, which lost 5 bases and 3 bases, there was a span of 11 bases.

This clone showed up just once. CDR3 bases: TGTGCCTGGAGTTCGACAGGGGGCACAGCTTTCTTT. It encodes CAWSSTGGTAFF. V is TRBV30 and J is TRBJ1-1; 10 bases are shared with TRBD1. J was trimmed by 10 bases and V by 2 bases; bases with no gene match: 4. The CDR3 consists of 12 residues. Germline loops: CDR1 GTSNPN, CDR2 SVGIG (reference sequence).

The chain joins TRBV6-1 to TRBJ1-5; no clear D gene. The germline V gene encodes CDR1 MNHNS and CDR2 SASEGT. The CDR3 extends over 15 amino acids. With 7 bases removed from V and 5 bases from J, the gap between germline ends came to 18 bases. The CDR3 protein is CASIASGSNHQPQHF. The CDR3 DNA reads TGTGCCAGCATAGCCAGTGGGTCAAATCATCAGCCCCAGCATTTT.

The chain has TRBV29-1 and TRBJ2-3, with D possibly matching TRBD2 (5 bases). Looked up from germline, CDR1 is SQVTM and CDR2 is ANQGSEA. The length of the CDR3 is 14 residues. Trimming took off 7 bases at V and 0 bases at J, with 14 bases between the two ends. Written as DNA, the CDR3 is TGCAGCGCCCCCGGAGGAGCTAGCACAGATACGCAGTATTTT. It translates to CSAPGGASTDTQYF.

A note on this clone: The germline gene is not matched at one end of the junction; a read error may be the cause. J is TRBJ2-3 and V is TRBV5-4; 9 bases are a match to TRBD2. CDR1 and CDR2 from the germline V gene are SGHNT and YYREEE (reference sequence). This CDR3 has 16 amino acids. CDR3 DNA sequence: TGTGCCAGCAGCTTGGCCATGACTAGCGGCACAGATATGCAGTATTTT. Translated: CASSLAMTSGTDMQYF.